These 22 T cell receptor beta chains originate from one sample sequenced in a study of CD4 T cells in relation to SARS-CoV-2 and coronaviruses. Clones were sequenced by immunoSEQ multiplex PCR, and TCRdb holds only the in-frame ones, with some missing. The sample yields 20,000 to 30,000 clones, roughly 66% seen once. Unexposed donor CD4+ T cells date from about 2011-2018, before the COVID-19 pandemic. CD4+ T cells were isolated from the cells after about 11 days of culture. The antigens these receptors bind are not known. Sequenced: CD4+ T cells from PBMCs, cultured in vitro. The receptors were sampled from a human donor in good health.

The chain carries TRBV11-3 and TRBJ1-1; no clear D. The V gene lost 3 bases and the J gene lost 5 bases, with 10 bases spanning the gap. Germline loops: CDR1 SGHNT, CDR2 YENEEA. The CDR3 spans 13 residues. CDR3 coding DNA: TGTGCCAGCAGCTTGGGGTGGGGTACTGAAGCTTTCTTT. This sequence encodes CASSLGWGTEAFF.

This clone showed up just a few times. The V and J genes are TRBV19 and TRBJ1-4; D gene uncertain. V was clipped by 6 bases and J by 7 bases, with 12 bases between them. Germline V CDR1 and CDR2: LNHDA, SQIVND (reference sequence). This CDR3 region has 13 residues. CDR3 in amino acids: CASRTREAEKLFF. The CDR3 DNA follows: TGTGCCAGTAGGACGCGTGAGGCTGAAAAACTGTTTTTT.

This chain's CDR3 is CASIQGQGSQPQHF. As DNA, the CDR3 is TGTGCCAGCATTCAGGGACAGGGTAGTCAGCCCCAGCATTTT. The chain employs TRBV6-5 and TRBJ1-5; 9 positions match TRBD1. This CDR3 contains 14 residues. Germline CDR1 and CDR2: MNHEY and SVGAGI. Trimming cost V 7 bases and J 6 bases; bases outside gene matches: 7.

The CDR3 is CASRQGDRQETQYF. Here the CDR3 DNA reads TGCGCCAGTCGACAGGGGGATCGCCAAGAGACCCAGTACTTC. The chain couples TRBV5-1 to TRBJ2-5; 9 bases align to TRBD1. The CDR3 extends over 14 amino acids. The junction had 6 bases not matched to a gene; V was cut back by 8 bases and J by 1 base. The V gene's germline CDR1 is SGHRS and CDR2 YFSETQ.

This clone was detected a few times. The chain employs TRBV15 and TRBJ2-2, with D possibly being TRBD2 (6 bases). CDR3 size: 15 residues. Trimming shortened V by 2 bases and J by 4 bases, and 11 bases separated the two germline ends. Germline CDR1 is LNHNV and CDR2 is YYDKDF (reference sequence). The CDR3: CATSRPPGGTGELFF. CDR3 DNA: TGTGCCACCAGCAGACCGCCCGGGGGCACCGGGGAGCTGTTTTTT.

The V gene is TRBV7-2, the J gene TRBJ1-4; D gene ambiguous. V was shortened by 4 bases and J by 4 bases, with 10 bases between the two germline ends. CDR1 is SGHTA, CDR2 FQGNSA, per germline. The CDR3 runs 14 residues. In DNA form, the CDR3 reads TGTGCCAGCAGCTCTGCCGTACGTAATGAAAAACTGTTTTTT. It encodes CASSSAVRNEKLFF.

This clone was seen a handful of times. The chain couples TRBV28 to TRBJ1-5; no clear D gene. Germline CDR1 reads MDHEN; CDR2 reads SYDVKM. The V gene lost 8 bases and the J gene lost 4 bases, with 12 bases spanning the gap. CDR3 length equals 13 residues. The CDR3 DNA is TGTGCCAGCCGATTCCCCCGGAATCAGCCCCAGCATTTT. Encoded protein: CASRFPRNQPQHF.

V is TRBV13 and J is TRBJ2-7; D ambiguous. Germline values: CDR1 PRHDT, CDR2 FYEKMQ (reference sequence). The CDR3 length is 14 residues. V lost 2 bases and J lost 0, with 8 bases in between. The CDR3 is CASSLRQYSYEQYF. As DNA, the CDR3 is TGTGCCAGCAGCTTAAGGCAATACTCCTACGAGCAGTACTTC.

This chain links TRBV9 with TRBJ1-4; 7 bases are a match to TRBD1. There are 15 residues in the CDR3. CDR1 SGDLS and CDR2 YYNGEE come from the germline V gene. The J segment lost 8 bases and the V segment lost 1 base, leaving 8 bases of the junction unmatched. Here the CDR3 DNA reads TGTGCCAGCAGCGTATCTCCTGGACAGGAAGAAAAACTGTTTTTT. It yields the protein CASSVSPGQEEKLFF.

The chain employs TRBV3-1 (or the pseudogene TRBV3-2) and TRBJ2-5, with D possibly being TRBD1 or TRBD2 (5 bases each). Deletions cut 1 base from V and 1 base from J, with 10 bases between. The CDR3 loop spans 15 amino acids. Germline V gives CDR1 LGHDT, CDR2 YNNKEL (reference sequence). The CDR3: CASSQVGEFQETQYF. CDR3 DNA sequence: TGTGCCAGCAGCCAAGTGGGGGAGTTCCAAGAGACCCAGTACTTC.

The V and J genes are TRBV3-1 (or the pseudogene TRBV3-2) and TRBJ1-2; a possible D gene is TRBD1 (5 bases). From germline, CDR1 is LGHDT and CDR2 YNNKEL (reference sequence). The CDR3 extends over 14 amino acids. Trimming cost V 5 bases and J 6 bases, with 16 bases left between them. CDR3 sequence: CASSAKARGNGYTF. CDR3 coding DNA: TGTGCCAGCAGCGCTAAGGCGAGGGGCAATGGCTACACCTTC.

CDR3 loop: CASSVGQGYGYTF. The CDR3 nucleotides are TGCGCCAGCAGTGTAGGACAGGGATATGGCTACACCTTC. V gene TRBV10-1 combines with J gene TRBJ1-2; 8 bases map to TRBD1. Germline trimming cut 4 bases from V and 5 bases from J; bases unmatched to any gene: 3. The CDR3 loop spans 13 amino acids. The germline gives CDR1 WNHNN, CDR2 SYGVQD (reference sequence).

The chain has TRBV18 and TRBJ1-2; D not certain. The germline CDR1 and CDR2 sequences are KGHSH and LQKENI. V was pared by 0 bases and J by 4 bases, with 6 bases between. There are 13 residues in the CDR3. CDR3 DNA: TGTGCCAGCTCACCACCCACAAGCTATGGCTACACCTTC. Its translation is CASSPPTSYGYTF.

This clone appeared a single time. The chain combines TRBV5-1 with TRBJ2-7; 8 bases are a match to TRBD2. Trimming took 5 bases from V and 3 from J; bases not matched to a gene: 7. CDR3 size: 14 residues. Germline values: CDR1 SGHRS, CDR2 YFSETQ. CDR3 DNA sequence: TGCGCCAGCAGTTCCGGGACTAGTCTCTACGAGCAGTACTTC. It translates to CASSSGTSLYEQYF.

This chain uses TRBV7-9 with TRBJ1-2; D unclear. Germline values: CDR1 SEHNR, CDR2 FQNEAQ (reference sequence). Trimming left V 4 bases short and J 2 bases short, with 8 bases between. This CDR3 has 13 residues. CDR3 in DNA: TGTGCCAGCAGCTCAAGCCGAAACTATGGCTACACCTTC. Protein sequence: CASSSSRNYGYTF.

This chain joins TRBV2 and TRBJ1-5, with 11 bases that match TRBD1. The CDR3 totals 15 residues. CDR1 and CDR2 (germline): SNHLY, FYNNEI. Trimming at V came to 4 bases and at J to 6 bases, leaving 5 bases not matched to a gene. CDR3: CASSGGQGAIQPQHF. In DNA, the CDR3 is TGTGCCAGCAGTGGAGGACAGGGGGCTATTCAGCCCCAGCATTTT.

V is TRBV6-4 and J is TRBJ2-3; weak D call: TRBD1 (5 bases). V shed 6 bases and J shed 8 bases, with 18 bases lying between them. This CDR3 is built from 14 residues. Germline CDR1 reads MRHNA; CDR2 reads SNTAGT. For the CDR3, the DNA is TGTGCCAGCAGACAGGACCGCGACATCGGTACGCAGTATTTT. Translated: CASRQDRDIGTQYF.

This clone appeared a few times. This rearrangement joins TRBV7-3 to TRBJ2-1, with 8 bases that match TRBD1. This CDR3 comprises 16 residues. The germline V gene encodes CDR1 SGHTA and CDR2 FQGTGA. The V and J ends lost 0 bases and 4 bases, in that order; junction bases with no gene match: 5. For the CDR3, the DNA is TGTGCCAGCAGCTTAACTACCGGGACAGGTTACAATGAGCAGTTCTTC. It translates to CASSLTTGTGYNEQFF.

The chain is built from TRBV13 and TRBJ2-1; 10 bases line up with TRBD2. CDR1 is PRHDT and CDR2 is FYEKMQ in the germline V gene (reference sequence). The CDR3 has 20 residues. The trim removed 5 bases at V and 0 bases at J, leaving 16 bases unmatched. The CDR3 nucleotides read TGTGCCAGCAGCCGGTCTTCGTCCGGTAGCGGGGGGAGCTCCTACAATGAGCAGTTCTTC. It codes for CASSRSSSGSGGSSYNEQFF.

The gene calls are TRBV10-3 and TRBJ2-5, with TRBD1 as a possible D gene (5 bases). Per germline, CDR1 ENHRY and CDR2 SYGVKD. Trimming cost V 2 bases and J 4 bases, with 20 bases left between them. The CDR3 has 17 amino acids. The CDR3: CAISEPSDRLQGETQYF. The CDR3 DNA reads as TGTGCCATCAGTGAGCCGAGCGACCGGTTGCAGGGAGAGACCCAGTACTTC.

The rearrangement joins TRBV24-1 to TRBJ1-2, with 10 bases identical to TRBD1. Germline trimming cut 3 bases from V and 5 bases from J; bases unmatched to any gene: 5. The CDR3 is made up of 15 amino acids. Germline lookup yields CDR1 KGHDR and CDR2 SFDVKD. In DNA, the CDR3 is TGTGCCACCAGTGATCCCGGGACAGGGGATTATGGCTACACCTTC. Its protein product is CATSDPGTGDYGYTF.

This rearrangement joins TRBV6-2 or TRBV6-3 to TRBJ2-1; TRBD2 agrees at 8 bases. The CDR3 runs 15 residues. Germline lookup yields CDR1 MNHEY and CDR2 SVGEGT. J was trimmed by 2 bases and V by 2 bases; bases with no gene match: 2. CDR3 protein: CASSYAGGAYNEQFF. The CDR3 DNA is TGTGCCAGCAGTTACGCCGGGGGGGCCTACAATGAGCAGTTCTTC.